What follows describes a single TCR beta chain. There is no known antigen for this receptor. No clone much larger than this one lies a single base away; base qualities are absent. TCRbeta CDR3 regions were amplified from genomic DNA using the immunoSEQ Assay, a bias-controlled multiplex PCR. Concerning the study's data processing: Nucleated cell counts per sample were estimated from amplification of reference gene primers within the assay. Sequence reads were collapsed and filtered to measure the absolute abundance of every unique TCRbeta CDR3 rearrangement. Productive Simpson clonality was computed per sample as the square root of Simpson's diversity index over productive rearrangements. TCRdb re-hosts the immuneACCESS table, in-frame sequences only. Its copies lack some clones; in the studies checked, an unresolved V gene accounts for under half of them, and the cause for the rest is not known. V and J calls and clone size are copied from that table; D and trimming were computed from the DNA. The sample table records around 250,000 clones; approximately 82% of these occur just once. Together, the top ten hold more than 6.5% of the sample.

These data originate in a study of blood T cell repertoires in COVID-19 (dated by TCRdb to about 2020). Regarding the research as a whole: Samples from collaborators originated in the United States, Italy and Spain and spanned both the acute and convalescent phases of COVID-19. The material from the prospective study consisted of cDNA or gDNA derived from T cells, B-cell-depleted T cells, or PBMCs. The dataset comprised deeply sampled blood TCRbeta repertoires from subjects exposed to, actively infected with, or recovered from COVID-19. The repertoires were made available in a free public database intended to serve as a resource for research on the immune response to SARS-CoV-2. The samples were drawn from the first 160 participants of the ongoing ImmuneRACE study and from under 1,500 subjects provided by 6 global collaborators. Nearly every sample came with metadata listing a de-identified subject ID, COVID-19 status, age in years and sex. Where available, HLA class I and class II types were obtained from metadata supplied by the sample provider rather than from assay-based typing. The paper's findings and limits, for the study overall: The quantity of clinical and demographic metadata differed by source and by participant and was supplied without curation.

According to the germline V gene (reference sequence), CDR1 reads GTSNPN and CDR2 reads SVGIG. Reading from cysteine to phenylalanine, the CDR3 counts 16 amino acids. The sequence is cut down to CDR3 DNA, 48 bases in frame from base 1. V and J are truncated by 0 bases and 2 bases respectively, leaving an intervening sequence of 15 bases. Whole blood was collected in K2EDTA tubes by collaborating institutions according to the institutions' own protocols. For TCRbeta analysis, collaborators shipped samples as frozen whole blood, isolated PBMCs, or DNA extracted from either of those sample types. Recombination joined TRBV30 with TRBJ2-3; the D gene is perhaps TRBD2, on 5 matching bases. Sequenced material: peripheral blood. The clonotype was recovered from a man aged 40-50 years with active or convalescent COVID-19. In nucleotide form, the sequence is TGTGCCTGGAGTGTAGGTAGCGCAGCTCTCACAGATACGCAGTATTTT. Translated, it reads CAWSVGSAALTDTQYF.